A single sample gave rise to the 19 T cell receptor beta chains below, sequenced in a study of molecular identifiers for immune sequencing clone quantification listed by TCRdb under 2018. Library preparation was by PCR. These reads were obtained on an Illumina HiSeq 4000. The raw public data were reprocessed by TCRdb itself: fastp quality trimming at Q25, MiXCR clonotype calling, in-frame beta chains only. Every entry covers one CDR3 protein and lists the most common genes and DNA from its rows. The sample table holds around 86,000 distinct CDR3 sequences, of which around 17% were seen once. Of the sample, about 0.85% is held by the ten largest clones. The sequenced sample consisted of naive CD8+ T cells from blood, with Jurkat cell RNA spiked in. In light of the paper, this sample's cell subset or site label describes: FACS-sorted CD8+CD4-CCR7+CD45RA+ naive T cells. The receptors originated from a human donor in good health. Some libraries in this study had Jurkat cell RNA spiked in.

This clonotype was found many times. The rearrangement uses TRBV12-3 or TRBV12-4 and TRBJ2-5; TRBD1 agrees at 8 bases. The CDR3 spans 14 residues. After removal of 7 bases from V and 2 bases from J, the junction contained 6 bases not matched to a gene. CDR3 protein: CASNDDRGQETQYF. CDR3 coding DNA: TGTGCCAGCAACGACGACAGGGGACAAGAGACCCAGTACTTC.

This clonotype was counted many times. The chain recombines TRBV5-4 with TRBJ2-4; D unresolved. V lost 1 base and J 12 bases, leaving 17 bases between the germline ends. The germline V gene encodes CDR1 SGHNT and CDR2 YYREEE (reference sequence). The CDR3 has 14 amino acids. CDR3 sequence: CASSLMGSLPHQYF. Written as DNA, the CDR3 is TGTGCCAGCAGCTTGATGGGTAGCCTTCCCCATCAGTACTTC.

In its sample, this clonotype was seen many times. The rearrangement links TRBV20-1 to TRBJ2-7; TRBD1 matches 7 bases. The CDR3 extends over 13 amino acids. CDR1 is DFQATT and CDR2 is SNEGSKA in the germline V gene (reference sequence). With 0 bases clipped from V and 3 bases from J, the junction kept 2 bases outside the gene matches. The CDR3 bases are TGCAGTGCTAGAGATGACAGGGACTACGAGCAGTACTTC. Amino acids: CSARDDRDYEQYF.

This clonotype was picked up a small number of times. A read error may account for a junction end that differs from germline. The rearrangement uses TRBV6-5 and TRBJ2-2; a weak D match, TRBD2 (5 bases). Germline lookup yields CDR1 MNHEY and CDR2 SVGAGI. CDR3 length: 12 residues. CDR3 region: CATNAYTGELSF. CDR3 sequence (DNA): TGTGCCACCAATGCGTACACCGGGGAGCTGTCTTTT.

With respect to this clonotype: In this CDR3 the conserved last residue, phenylalanine or tryptophan, is missing, so a read error is likely. The DNA is omitted, as the CDR3 cannot be located on it reliably, and the CDR3 follows TCRdb's listing. V is TRBV7-2 and J is TRBJ2-7; the D call in the table, TRBD2, was not verified against the DNA. The CDR3 extends over 14 residues, inclusive of both ends. Germline CDR1 and CDR2: SGHTA and FQGNSA. The CDR3 spells CASSSWEDKKGLYL.

This clonotype was counted at least ten times. This rearrangement joins TRBV7-3 to TRBJ2-3; D is uncertain. The CDR3 sequence is 13 residues long. V lost 4 bases to trimming and J lost 6 bases, with 11 bases between them. The V gene's germline CDR1 is SGHTA and CDR2 FQGTGA. CDR3 DNA: TGTGCCAGCAGCTCACACGACGGGGATACGCAGTATTTT. Translated, it gives CASSSHDGDTQYF.

This chain uses TRBV28 with TRBJ2-3; a possible D gene is TRBD2 (5 bases). This CDR3 region has 15 residues. CDR1 and CDR2 (germline): MDHEN, SYDVKM. V lost 4 bases, J lost 0 bases, and 11 bases lay in between. The CDR3 sequence is CASSSEAESTDTQYF. CDR3 nucleotide sequence: TGTGCCAGCAGTTCGGAAGCGGAAAGCACAGATACGCAGTATTTT.

As concerns this clonotype: One end of the junction fails to match germline, which may point to a read error. The V call is TRBV30, the J call TRBJ2-7, with TRBD1 identical over 8 bases. Germline V gene data show CDR1 as GTSNPN and CDR2 as SVGIG (reference sequence). This CDR3 region has 15 residues. The chain's CDR3 is CAWSVSPTGAYVQHF. CDR3 DNA: TGTGCCTGGAGTGTGTCCCCGACAGGGGCCTACGTGCAGCACTTC.

This clonotype was recorded at least ten times. This chain uses TRBV6-5 with TRBJ2-5; 8 bases line up with TRBD2. The CDR3 is 14 residues long. Germline values: CDR1 MNHEY, CDR2 SVGAGI. With 2 bases clipped from V and 4 bases from J, the junction kept 3 bases outside the gene matches. CDR3 DNA sequence: TGTGCCAGCAGTTACGCGGGAGGATTAGAGACCCAGTACTTC. Amino acids: CASSYAGGLETQYF.

This clonotype showed up just a few times. The chain employs TRBV27 and TRBJ2-3; TRBD2 agrees at 15 bases. CDR3 length: 15 residues. Germline V gives CDR1 MNHEY, CDR2 SMNVEV (reference sequence). The V and J ends lost 5 bases and 5 bases, in that order; junction bases with no gene match: 2. The CDR3 DNA reads as TGTGCCAGCAGTCCGGGACTAGCGGGGGGAGATACGCAGTATTTT. Amino acids: CASSPGLAGGDTQYF.

Ten or more counts support this clonotype. The chain links TRBV7-2 to TRBJ1-1; TRBD1 matches at 8 bases. This CDR3 comprises 19 residues. Germline loops: CDR1 SGHTA, CDR2 FQGNSA. V trimming: 2 bases; J trimming: 3 bases; junction bases outside the gene matches: 17. CDR3 sequence (DNA): TGTGCCAGCAGCTTAATTGCCCGGCCAGGGGGCTTGGGGGACACTGAAGCTTTCTTT. Protein product: CASSLIARPGGLGDTEAFF.

This clonotype was detected many times. The chain carries TRBV5-1 and TRBJ1-1, with 7 bases identical to TRBD1. This CDR3 comprises 15 residues. V trimming: 0 bases; J trimming: 1 base; junction bases outside the gene matches: 3. Per germline, CDR1 SGHRS and CDR2 YFSETQ. Written as DNA, the CDR3 is TGCGCCAGCAGCTTGGGACAGGGATCGAACACTGAAGCTTTCTTT. Translating it yields CASSLGQGSNTEAFF. Full variable domain (outside the CDR3, taken from reference TRBV5-1 and TRBJ1-1): KAGVTQTPRYLIKTRGQQVTLSCSPISGHRSVSWYQQTPGQGLQFLFEYFSETQRNKGNFPGRFSGRQFSNSRSEMNVSTLELGDSALYLCASSLGQGSNTEAFFGQGTRLTVV.

This clonotype was detected many times. The genes are TRBV6-5 and TRBJ2-3; 7 nucleotides line up with TRBD1. V lost 0 bases and J lost 2; bases outside the gene matches: 5. Germline V gene sequence: CDR1 MNHEY, CDR2 SVGAGI. The CDR3 has 16 amino acids. The CDR3 coding sequence is TGTGCCAGCAGTTACTCCTGGGACAGTTCCACAGATACGCAGTATTTT. Translating it yields CASSYSWDSSTDTQYF.

At least ten counts were recorded for this clonotype. The chain is built from TRBV30 and TRBJ2-3, with 15 bases matching TRBD2. CDR1 and CDR2 (germline): GTSNPN, SVGIG (reference sequence). With 5 bases clipped from V and 5 bases from J, the junction kept 8 bases outside the gene matches. The CDR3 has 16 residues. CDR3 sequence reads: CAWCTGTSGRLDTQYF. The CDR3 bases are TGTGCCTGGTGTACCGGGACTAGCGGGAGGTTAGATACGCAGTATTTT. Supplemented by reference TRBV30 and TRBJ2-3, the full variable domain reads SQTIHQWPATLVQPVGSPLSLECTVEGTSNPNLYWYRQAAGRGLQLLFYSVGIGQISSEVPQNLSASRPQDRQFILSSKKLLLSDSGFYLCAWCTGTSGRLDTQYFGPGTRLTVL.

This clonotype was counted at least ten times. The gene calls are TRBV7-9 and TRBJ2-3; 10 bases are a match to TRBD1. CDR3 length: 15 residues. From germline, CDR1 is SEHNR and CDR2 FQNEAQ (reference sequence). J gave up 4 bases and V 5 bases, and 6 bases lay outside the gene matches. The CDR3 sequence is CASSLTGGVADTQYF. For the CDR3, the DNA is TGTGCCAGCAGCCTGACAGGGGGCGTCGCAGATACGCAGTATTTT.

Many counts were recorded for this clonotype. The rearrangement links TRBV6-5 to TRBJ2-1; 12 positions match TRBD2. The junction had 6 bases not matched to a gene; V was cut back by 5 bases and J by 7 bases. CDR1 is MNHEY and CDR2 is SVGAGI in the germline V gene. CDR3 length: 15 residues. The CDR3 protein is CASSVLAGGGNEQFF. In DNA form, the CDR3 reads TGTGCCAGCAGTGTACTAGCGGGAGGTGGAAATGAGCAGTTCTTC.

The table lists this clonotype with a count of one. Mismatch with germline at one junction end may stem from a read error. This chain connects TRBV29-1 to TRBJ2-7; perhaps TRBD2 as D (6 bases). Germline V gene data show CDR1 as SQVTM and CDR2 as ANQGSEA. The CDR3 is 12 amino acids. As DNA, the CDR3 is TGCAGCGTTCGCAGGAGGGAGTACGAGCAGTCCTTC. Its translation is CSVRRREYEQSF.

There are many counts of this clonotype. This chain joins TRBV27 and TRBJ2-7; 10 bases fit TRBD2. The germline CDR1 and CDR2 sequences are MNHEY and SMNVEV (reference sequence). V trimming: 2 bases; J trimming: 2 bases; junction bases outside the gene matches: 3. This CDR3 region has 15 residues. The CDR3 protein is CASSLGGTSAYEQYF. In nucleotides, the CDR3 is TGTGCCAGCAGTTTAGGTGGGACTAGCGCCTACGAGCAGTACTTC.

This clonotype was observed many times. The V call is TRBV28, the J call TRBJ1-2; a weak D match, TRBD1 (6 bases). The CDR3 contains 13 residues. Germline CDR1 and CDR2: MDHEN and SYDVKM. Trimming took 3 bases from V and 3 from J, leaving 8 bases between them. CDR3 in amino acids: CASSFRTDYGYTF. The CDR3 region has the DNA TGTGCCAGCAGTTTCAGGACAGACTATGGCTACACCTTC.